A selection of T cell receptor beta chains follows, all from one sample in a study of CD8+ T cells in alopecia areata. Sequencing used immunoSEQ multiplex PCR; TCRdb keeps in-frame clones, though not all of them. The sample has 150,000 to 200,000 clones, 60% seen once. Sequenced here: CD4+ T cells sorted from blood, sampled at week 24, from a patient treated with tofacitinib. The receptors here all came from a human donor with alopecia areata. Both conserved end residues are part of each CDR3. A D gene is named only where the DNA matches it firmly. Rows give clone size only sometimes, using once, few, many, or a class for an expanded clone.

NA TRBJ2-7 TRBD2 15 TRBV30 CAWTGGGINSYEQYF TGTGCCTGGACGGGAGGAGGGATCAACTCCTACGAGCAGTACTTC
NA TRBJ2-1 TRBD1 16 TRBV11-2 CASSPYPGQGYNEQFF TGTGCCAGCAGCCCATACCCGGGACAGGGGTACAATGAGCAGTTCTTC
NA TRBJ2-5 NA 14 TRBV15 CATSFSGLQETQYF TGTGCCACCAGCTTTTCCGGACTACAAGAGACCCAGTACTTC
NA TRBJ2-3 NA 14 TRBV5-1 CASSLERRTDTQYF TGCGCCAGCAGCTTGGAGAGAAGGACAGATACGCAGTATTTT
NA TRBJ2-5 NA 14 TRBV29-1 CSVVFMGPRETQYF TGCAGCGTTGTTTTCATGGGACCCCGGGAGACCCAGTACTTC
NA TRBJ2-7 NA 14 TRBV2 CASRRDAPVNEQYF TGTGCCAGCAGAAGGGACGCTCCCGTTAACGAGCAGTACTTC
NA TRBJ1-1 NA 12 TRBV27 CASSFRGTEAFF TGTGCCAGCAGTTTCCGGGGTACTGAAGCTTTCTTT
NA TRBJ2-7 NA 15 TRBV7-2 CASSLSTGTHYEQYF TGTGCCAGCAGCTTATCGACCGGGACACACTACGAGCAGTACTTC
few TRBJ2-6 NA 15 TRBV5-6 CASSSTVWGANVLTF TGTGCCAGCAGCTCGACAGTGTGGGGGGCCAACGTCCTGACTTTC
NA TRBJ2-1 TRBD2 16 TRBV7-2 CASSLARGGGDNEQFF TGTGCCAGCAGCTTAGCGCGAGGCGGGGGGGATAATGAGCAGTTCTTC
NA TRBJ1-2 TRBD1 17 TRBV27 CASSSTPGQGMGYGYTF TGTGCCAGCAGTTCTACCCCGGGACAGGGGATGGGCTATGGCTACACCTTC
NA TRBJ2-1 TRBD1 14 TRBV18 CASSGDDRGDEQFF TGTGCCAGCTCAGGTGACGACAGGGGGGATGAGCAGTTCTTC
few TRBJ2-1 NA 11 TRBV29-1 CSVEVGAEQFF TGCAGCGTTGAAGTCGGGGCAGAGCAGTTCTTC
NA TRBJ1-2 TRBD1 15 TRBV29-1 CSTTTGGISAYGYTF TGCAGCACCACGACAGGGGGAATTAGTGCCTATGGCTACACCTTC
NA TRBJ2-3 NA 13 TRBV7-7 CASGQTSTDTQYF TGTGCCAGCGGACAAACTAGCACAGATACGCAGTATTTT
few TRBJ1-2 NA 12 TRBV27 CASSLEGRGYTF TGTGCCAGCAGTTTAGAGGGGAGAGGCTACACCTTC
NA TRBJ2-3 TRBD1 14 TRBV6-1 CASRPGQTTDTQYF TGTGCCAGCAGGCCGGGACAGACCACAGATACGCAGTATTTT
NA TRBJ1-5 NA 13 TRBV6-1 CASTVRYNQPQHF TGTGCCAGCACTGTGCGGTACAATCAGCCCCAGCATTTT
once TRBJ2-3 TRBD1 15 TRBV4-1 CASSLLTGDRDTQYF TGCGCCAGCAGCCTGCTAACAGGGGATAGAGATACGCAGTATTTT
few TRBJ2-7 TRBD1 12 TRBV11-2 CASGPTGSEQYF TGTGCCAGCGGACCGACAGGGTCCGAGCAGTACTTC
NA TRBJ1-5 TRBD1 16 TRBV6-5 CASSYGGQGSNQPQHF TGTGCCAGCAGTTACGGAGGACAGGGTAGCAATCAGCCCCAGCATTTT
NA TRBJ1-2 NA 14 TRBV29-1 CSVGGGGRNYGYTF TGCAGCGTTGGTGGTGGAGGGCGCAACTATGGCTACACCTTC
few TRBJ2-1 NA 13 TRBV14 CASSQVSAGEQFF TGTGCCAGCAGCCAAGTTTCGGCGGGGGAGCAGTTCTTC
NA TRBJ1-2 NA 13 TRBV13 CASSPRRNYGYTF TGTGCCAGCAGCCCCCGCAGAAACTATGGCTACACCTTC
NA TRBJ2-1 NA 14 TRBV14 CASSLLGTPNEQFF TGTGCCAGCAGCCTGCTTGGGACACCCAATGAGCAGTTCTTC
NA TRBJ2-4 NA 16 TRBV6-5 CASSYSQALAKNIQYF TGTGCCAGCAGTTATAGTCAGGCACTAGCCAAAAACATTCAGTACTTC